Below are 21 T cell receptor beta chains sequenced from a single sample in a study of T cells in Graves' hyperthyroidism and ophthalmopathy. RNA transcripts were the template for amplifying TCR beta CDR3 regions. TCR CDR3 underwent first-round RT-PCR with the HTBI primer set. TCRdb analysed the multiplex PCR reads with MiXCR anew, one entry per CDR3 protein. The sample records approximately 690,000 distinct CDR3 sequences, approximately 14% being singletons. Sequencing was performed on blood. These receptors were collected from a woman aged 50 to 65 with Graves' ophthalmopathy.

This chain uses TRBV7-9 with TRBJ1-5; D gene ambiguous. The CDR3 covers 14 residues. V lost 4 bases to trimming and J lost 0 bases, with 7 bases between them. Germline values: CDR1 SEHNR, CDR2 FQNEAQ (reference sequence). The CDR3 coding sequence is TGTGCCAGCAGCTCGACAAATAGCAATCAGCCCCAGCATTTT. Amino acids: CASSSTNSNQPQHF.

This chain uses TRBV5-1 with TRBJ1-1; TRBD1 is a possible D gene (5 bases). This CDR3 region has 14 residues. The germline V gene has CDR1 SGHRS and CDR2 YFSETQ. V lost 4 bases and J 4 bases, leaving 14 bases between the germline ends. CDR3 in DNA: TGCGCCAGCAGCCTAAGACAGATGGGCACTGAAGCTTTCTTT. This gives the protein CASSLRQMGTEAFF.

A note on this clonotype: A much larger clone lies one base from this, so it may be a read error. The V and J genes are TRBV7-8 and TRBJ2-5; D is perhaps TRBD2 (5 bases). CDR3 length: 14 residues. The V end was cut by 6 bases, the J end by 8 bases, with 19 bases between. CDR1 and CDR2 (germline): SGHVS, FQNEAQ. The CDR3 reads CASSIPRAVSTQYF. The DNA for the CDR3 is TGTGCCAGCAGTATACCGCGGGCTGTGTCTACCCAGTACTTC.

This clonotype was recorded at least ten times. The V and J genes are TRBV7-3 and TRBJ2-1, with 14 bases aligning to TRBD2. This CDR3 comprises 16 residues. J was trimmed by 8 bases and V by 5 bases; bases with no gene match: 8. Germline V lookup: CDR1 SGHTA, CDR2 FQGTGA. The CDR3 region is CASSRLAGGEMDEQFF. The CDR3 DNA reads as TGTGCCAGCAGCCGACTAGCGGGAGGGGAGATGGATGAGCAGTTCTTC.

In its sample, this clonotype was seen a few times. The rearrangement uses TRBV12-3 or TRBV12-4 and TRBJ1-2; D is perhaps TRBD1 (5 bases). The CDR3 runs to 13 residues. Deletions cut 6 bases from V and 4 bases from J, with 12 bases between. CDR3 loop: CASRPTASYGYTF. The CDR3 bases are TGTGCCAGCAGGCCGACAGCCTCCTATGGCTACACCTTC.

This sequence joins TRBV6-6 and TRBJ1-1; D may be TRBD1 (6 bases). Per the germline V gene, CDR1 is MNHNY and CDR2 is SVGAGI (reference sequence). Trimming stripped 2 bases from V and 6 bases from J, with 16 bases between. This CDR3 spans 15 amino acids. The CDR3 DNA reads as TGTGCCAGCAGTTACCCTCGAGACAGGAGGTCTGAAGCTTTCTTT. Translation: CASSYPRDRRSEAFF.

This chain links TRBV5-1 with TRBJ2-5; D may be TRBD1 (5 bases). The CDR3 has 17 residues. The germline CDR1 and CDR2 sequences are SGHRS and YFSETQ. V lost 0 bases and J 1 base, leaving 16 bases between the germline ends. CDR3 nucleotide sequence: TGCGCCAGCAGCTTGGCCGGGCGACAGAGAAGCCAAGAGACCCAGTACTTC. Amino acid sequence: CASSLAGRQRSQETQYF.

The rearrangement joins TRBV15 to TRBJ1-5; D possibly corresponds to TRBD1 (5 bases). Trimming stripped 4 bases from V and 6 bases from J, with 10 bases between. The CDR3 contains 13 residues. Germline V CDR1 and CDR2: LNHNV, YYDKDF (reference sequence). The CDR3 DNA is TGTGCCACCAGCACAGGGTCAGCTCAGCCCCAGCATTTT. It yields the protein CATSTGSAQPQHF.

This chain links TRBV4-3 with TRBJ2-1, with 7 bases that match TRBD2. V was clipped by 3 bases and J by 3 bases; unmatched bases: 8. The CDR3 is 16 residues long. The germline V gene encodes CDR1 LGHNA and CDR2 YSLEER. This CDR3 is CASSHGLENSYNEQFF. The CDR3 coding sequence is TGCGCCAGCAGCCATGGACTAGAAAATAGCTACAATGAGCAGTTCTTC.

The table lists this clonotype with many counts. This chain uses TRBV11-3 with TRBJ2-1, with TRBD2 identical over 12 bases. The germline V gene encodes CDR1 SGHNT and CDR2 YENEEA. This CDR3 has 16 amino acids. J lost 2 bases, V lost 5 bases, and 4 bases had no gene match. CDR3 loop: CASSPRTSGTYNEQFF. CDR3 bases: TGTGCCAGCAGCCCTCGGACTAGCGGGACCTACAATGAGCAGTTCTTC.

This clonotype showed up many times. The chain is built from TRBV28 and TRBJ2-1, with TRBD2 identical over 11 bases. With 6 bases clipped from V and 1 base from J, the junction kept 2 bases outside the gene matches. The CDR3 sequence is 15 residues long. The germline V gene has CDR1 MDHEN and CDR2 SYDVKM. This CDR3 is CASRLAGDSYNEQFF. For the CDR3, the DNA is TGTGCCAGCAGACTAGCGGGAGATTCCTACAATGAGCAGTTCTTC.

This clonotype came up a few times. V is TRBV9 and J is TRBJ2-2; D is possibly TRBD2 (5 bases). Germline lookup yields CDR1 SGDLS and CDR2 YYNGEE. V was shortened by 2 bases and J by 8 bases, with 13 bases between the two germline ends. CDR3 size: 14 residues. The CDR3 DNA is TGTGCCAGCAGCGTCCATAGACTATCAGGGGAGCTGTTTTTT. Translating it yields CASSVHRLSGELFF.

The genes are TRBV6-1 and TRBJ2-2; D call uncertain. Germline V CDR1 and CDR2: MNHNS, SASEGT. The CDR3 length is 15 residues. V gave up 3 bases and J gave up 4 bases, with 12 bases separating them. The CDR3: CASSEPAHGTGELFF. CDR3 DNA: TGTGCCAGCAGTGAGCCGGCACACGGCACCGGGGAGCTGTTTTTT.

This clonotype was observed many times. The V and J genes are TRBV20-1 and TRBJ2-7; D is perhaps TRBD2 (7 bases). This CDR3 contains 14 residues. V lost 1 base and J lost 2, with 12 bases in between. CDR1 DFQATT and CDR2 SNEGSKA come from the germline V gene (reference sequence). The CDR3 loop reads CSARVGGGTYEQYF. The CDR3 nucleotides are TGCAGTGCTAGAGTAGGGGGGGGTACCTACGAGCAGTACTTC.

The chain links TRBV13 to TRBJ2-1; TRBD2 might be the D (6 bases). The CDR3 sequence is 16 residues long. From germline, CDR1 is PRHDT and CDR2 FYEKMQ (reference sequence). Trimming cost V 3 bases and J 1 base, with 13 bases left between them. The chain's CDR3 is CASSFYRESSYNEQFF. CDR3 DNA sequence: TGTGCCAGCAGCTTTTACCGGGAGTCTTCCTACAATGAGCAGTTCTTC.

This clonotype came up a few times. The CDR3 sequence is CASSEARLSGYGYTF. The CDR3 DNA reads as TGTGCCAGCAGTGAAGCTCGACTGAGTGGCTATGGCTACACCTTC. V gene TRBV6-1 combines with J gene TRBJ1-2; D is undetermined. The CDR3 totals 15 residues. V dropped 0 bases and J dropped 4 bases, with 12 bases sitting between them. CDR1 and CDR2 (germline): MNHNS, SASEGT.

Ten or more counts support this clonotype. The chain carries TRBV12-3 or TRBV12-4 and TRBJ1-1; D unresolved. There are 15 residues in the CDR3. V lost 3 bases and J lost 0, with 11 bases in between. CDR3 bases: TGTGCCAGCAGTTTCGCTCGGGTGGTGAACACTGAAGCTTTCTTT. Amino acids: CASSFARVVNTEAFF.

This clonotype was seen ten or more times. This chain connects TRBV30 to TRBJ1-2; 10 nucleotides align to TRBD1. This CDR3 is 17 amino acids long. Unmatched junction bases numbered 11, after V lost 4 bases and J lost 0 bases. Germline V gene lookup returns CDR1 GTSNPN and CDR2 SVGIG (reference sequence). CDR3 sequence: CAWTPPGTGEANYGYTF. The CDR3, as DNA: TGTGCCTGGACCCCCCCAGGGACAGGGGAAGCTAACTATGGCTACACCTTC.

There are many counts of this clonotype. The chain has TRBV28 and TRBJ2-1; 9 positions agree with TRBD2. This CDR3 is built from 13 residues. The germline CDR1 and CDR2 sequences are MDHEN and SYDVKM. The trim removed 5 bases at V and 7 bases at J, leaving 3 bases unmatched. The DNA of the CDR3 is TGTGCCAGCAGTGTTAGCGGGAGAAATGAGCAGTTCTTC. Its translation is CASSVSGRNEQFF.

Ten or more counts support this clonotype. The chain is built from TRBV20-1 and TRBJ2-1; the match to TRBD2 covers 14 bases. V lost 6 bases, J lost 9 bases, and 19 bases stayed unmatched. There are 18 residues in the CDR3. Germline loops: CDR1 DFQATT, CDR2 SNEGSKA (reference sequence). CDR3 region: CSADLRGKGLAGVGEQFF. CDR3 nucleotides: TGCAGTGCAGACCTCAGGGGAAAGGGACTAGCGGGAGTGGGTGAGCAGTTCTTC.

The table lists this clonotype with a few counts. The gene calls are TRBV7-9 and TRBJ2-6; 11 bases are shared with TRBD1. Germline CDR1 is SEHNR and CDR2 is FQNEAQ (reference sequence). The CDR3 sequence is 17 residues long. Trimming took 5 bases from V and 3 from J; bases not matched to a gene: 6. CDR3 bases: TGTGCCAGCAGCGGACAGGGGGCGATGTTTGGGGCCAACGTCCTGACTTTC. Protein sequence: CASSGQGAMFGANVLTF.